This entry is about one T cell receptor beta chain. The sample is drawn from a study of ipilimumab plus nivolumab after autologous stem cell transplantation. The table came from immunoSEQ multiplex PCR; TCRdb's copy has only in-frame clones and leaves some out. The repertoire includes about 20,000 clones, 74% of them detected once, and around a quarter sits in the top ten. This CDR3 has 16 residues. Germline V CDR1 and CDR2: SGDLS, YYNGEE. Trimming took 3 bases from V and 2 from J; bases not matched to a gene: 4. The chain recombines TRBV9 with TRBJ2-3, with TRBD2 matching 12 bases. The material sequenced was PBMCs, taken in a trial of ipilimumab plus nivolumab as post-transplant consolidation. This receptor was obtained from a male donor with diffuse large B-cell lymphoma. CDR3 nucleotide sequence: TGTGCCAGCAGCGAGACTAGCGGGGGATCCACAGATACGCAGTATTTT. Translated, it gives CASSETSGGSTDTQYF.